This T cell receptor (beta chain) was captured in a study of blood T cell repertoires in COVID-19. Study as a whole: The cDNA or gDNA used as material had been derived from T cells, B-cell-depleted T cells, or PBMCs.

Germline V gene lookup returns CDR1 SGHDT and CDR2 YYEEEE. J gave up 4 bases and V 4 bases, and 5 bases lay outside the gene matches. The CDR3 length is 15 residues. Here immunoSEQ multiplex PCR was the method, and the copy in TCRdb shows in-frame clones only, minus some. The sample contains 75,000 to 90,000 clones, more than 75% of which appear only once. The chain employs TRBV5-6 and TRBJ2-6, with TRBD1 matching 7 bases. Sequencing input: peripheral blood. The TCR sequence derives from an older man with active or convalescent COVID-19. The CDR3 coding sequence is TGTGCCAGCAGCCCCCGACAGGGCGGGGCCAACGTCCTGACTTTC. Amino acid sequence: CASSPRQGGANVLTF. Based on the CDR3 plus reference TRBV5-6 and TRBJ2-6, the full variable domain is DAGVTQSPTHLIKTRGQQVTLRCSPKSGHDTVSWYQQALGQGPQFIFQYYEEEERQRGNFPDRFSGHQFPNYSSELNVNALLLGDSALYLCASSPRQGGANVLTFGAGSRLTVL.